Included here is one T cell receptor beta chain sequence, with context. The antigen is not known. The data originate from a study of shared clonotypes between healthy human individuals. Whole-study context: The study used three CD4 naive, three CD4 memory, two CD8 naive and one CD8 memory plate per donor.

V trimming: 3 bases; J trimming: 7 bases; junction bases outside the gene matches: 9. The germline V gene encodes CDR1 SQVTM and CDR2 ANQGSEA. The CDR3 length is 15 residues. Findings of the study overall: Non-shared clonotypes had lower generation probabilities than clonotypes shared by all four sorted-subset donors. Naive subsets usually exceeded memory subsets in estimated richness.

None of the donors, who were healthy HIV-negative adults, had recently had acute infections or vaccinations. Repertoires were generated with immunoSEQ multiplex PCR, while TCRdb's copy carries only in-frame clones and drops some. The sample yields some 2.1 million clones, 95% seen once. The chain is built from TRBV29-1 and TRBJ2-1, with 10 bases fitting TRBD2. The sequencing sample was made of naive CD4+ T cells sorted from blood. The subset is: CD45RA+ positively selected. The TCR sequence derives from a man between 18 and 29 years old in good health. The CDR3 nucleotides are TGCAGCGTTGACTTAGGGACTAGCGAGAGTAATGAGCAGTTCTTC. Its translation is CSVDLGTSESNEQFF.